This T cell receptor beta chain was observed in a study of shared clonotypes between healthy human individuals. Points from the study as a whole: As a rule, naive subsets had a larger estimated richness than memory subsets.

As to this clone: Antigen specificity is unknown.

CDR3 length: 14 residues. V was pared by 5 bases and J by 4 bases, with 6 bases of the junction left unmatched. Germline assignment: CDR1 MNHEY and CDR2 SMNVEV (reference sequence). A deep-level run was used for the assay. The protocol was immunoSEQ multiplex PCR, while the TCRdb copy is restricted to in-frame clones and leaves out a portion. The repertoire holds approximately 640,000 clones, roughly 91% seen once, with 30% to 40% in the top ten. This chain connects TRBV27 to TRBJ1-1; TRBD1 aligns across 8 bases. Material for sequencing was memory CD8+ T cells from PBMCs. Subset defined: CD45RO+ cells pooled with CCR7-negative TemRA cells. This sequence was found in a man between 18 and 35 years old in good health. Some clones in this sample may be carry-over from other donors' samples. CDR3 DNA sequence: TGTGCCAGCAGTCCCGACAGGGGAGGCACTGAAGCTTTCTTT. Translation: CASSPDRGGTEAFF.